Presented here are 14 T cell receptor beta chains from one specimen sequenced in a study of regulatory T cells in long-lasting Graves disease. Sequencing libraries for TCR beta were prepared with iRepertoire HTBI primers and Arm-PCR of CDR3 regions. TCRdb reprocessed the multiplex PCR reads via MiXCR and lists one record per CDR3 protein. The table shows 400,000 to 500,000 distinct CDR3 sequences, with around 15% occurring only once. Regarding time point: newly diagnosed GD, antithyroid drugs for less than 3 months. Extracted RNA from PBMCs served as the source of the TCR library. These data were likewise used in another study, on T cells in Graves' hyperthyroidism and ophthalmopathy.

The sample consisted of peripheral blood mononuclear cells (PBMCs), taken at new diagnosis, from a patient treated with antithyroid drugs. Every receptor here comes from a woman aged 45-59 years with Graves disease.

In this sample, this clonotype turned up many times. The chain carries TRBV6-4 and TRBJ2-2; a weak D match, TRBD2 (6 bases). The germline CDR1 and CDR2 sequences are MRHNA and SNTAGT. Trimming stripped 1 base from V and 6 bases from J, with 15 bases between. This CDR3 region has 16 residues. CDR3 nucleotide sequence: TGTGCCAGCAGTGACTTATTGACTAGTTTCCCCGGGGAGCTGTTTTTT. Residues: CASSDLLTSFPGELFF.

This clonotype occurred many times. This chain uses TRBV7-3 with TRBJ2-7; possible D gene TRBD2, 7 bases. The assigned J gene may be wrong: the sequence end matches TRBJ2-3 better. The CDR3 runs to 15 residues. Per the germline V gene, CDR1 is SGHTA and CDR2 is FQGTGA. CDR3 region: CASSSGGGAGYTQYF. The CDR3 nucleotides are TGTGCCAGCAGCTCTGGTGGGGGGGCGGGGTATACGCAGTATTTT.

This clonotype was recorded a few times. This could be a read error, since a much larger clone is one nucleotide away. The CDR3 loop reads CASTMTSGRPPPQETQYF. DNA of the CDR3: TGTGCCAGCACCATGACTAGCGGGAGACCCCCCCCACAAGAGACCCAGTACTTC. The chain links TRBV11-2 to TRBJ2-5, with 12 bases matching TRBD2. The germline gives CDR1 SGHAT, CDR2 FQNNGV. The CDR3 has 18 residues. With 7 bases clipped from V and 2 bases from J, the junction kept 14 bases outside the gene matches.

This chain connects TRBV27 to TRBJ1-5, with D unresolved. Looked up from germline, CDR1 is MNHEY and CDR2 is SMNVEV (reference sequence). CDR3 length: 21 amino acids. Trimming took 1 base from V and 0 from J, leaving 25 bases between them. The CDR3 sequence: CASSLYPSPGPKPNSNQPQHF. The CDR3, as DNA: TGTGCCAGCAGTTTATATCCCTCTCCAGGCCCCAAGCCCAATAGCAATCAGCCCCAGCATTTT.

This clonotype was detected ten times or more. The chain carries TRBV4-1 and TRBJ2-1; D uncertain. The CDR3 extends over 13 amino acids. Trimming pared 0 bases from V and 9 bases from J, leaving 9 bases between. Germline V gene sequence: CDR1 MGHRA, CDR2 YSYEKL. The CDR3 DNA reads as TGCGCCAGCAGCCAAGAGGCCTCCCTTGAGCAGTTCTTC. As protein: CASSQEASLEQFF.

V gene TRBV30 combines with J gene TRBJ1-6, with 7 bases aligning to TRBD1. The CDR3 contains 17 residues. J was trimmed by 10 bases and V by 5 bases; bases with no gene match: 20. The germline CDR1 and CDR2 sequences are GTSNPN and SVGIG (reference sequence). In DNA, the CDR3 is TGTGCCTGGGCCGGGACCAGGGGGAGAGGAAATTGGTCACCCCTCCACTTT. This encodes CAWAGTRGRGNWSPLHF.

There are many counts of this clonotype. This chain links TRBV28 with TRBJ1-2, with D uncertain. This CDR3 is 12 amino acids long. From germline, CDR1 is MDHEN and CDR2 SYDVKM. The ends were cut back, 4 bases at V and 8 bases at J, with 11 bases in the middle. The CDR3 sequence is CASSSPGLGYTF. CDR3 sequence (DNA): TGTGCCAGCAGTTCCCCGGGTCTCGGCTACACCTTC.

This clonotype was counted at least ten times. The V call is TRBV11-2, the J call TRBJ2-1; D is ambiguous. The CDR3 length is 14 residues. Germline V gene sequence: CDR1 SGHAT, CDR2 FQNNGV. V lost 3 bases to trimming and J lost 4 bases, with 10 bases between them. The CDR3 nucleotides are TGTGCCAGCAGCTTCTTATCGCTGTACAATGAGCAGTTCTTC. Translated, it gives CASSFLSLYNEQFF.

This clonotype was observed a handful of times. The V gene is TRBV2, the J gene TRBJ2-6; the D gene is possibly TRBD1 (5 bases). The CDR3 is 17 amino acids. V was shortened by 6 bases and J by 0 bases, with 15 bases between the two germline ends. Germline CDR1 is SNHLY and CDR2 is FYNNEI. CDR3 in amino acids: CASRILGVISGANVLTF. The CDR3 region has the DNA TGTGCCAGCAGGATCCTAGGGGTTATCTCTGGGGCCAACGTCCTGACTTTC.

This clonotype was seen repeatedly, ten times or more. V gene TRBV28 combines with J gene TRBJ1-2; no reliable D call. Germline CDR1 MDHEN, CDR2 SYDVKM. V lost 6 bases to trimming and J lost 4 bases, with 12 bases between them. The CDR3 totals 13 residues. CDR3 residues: CASSNSPSYGYTF. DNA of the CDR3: TGTGCCAGCAGCAACAGTCCTAGCTATGGCTACACCTTC.

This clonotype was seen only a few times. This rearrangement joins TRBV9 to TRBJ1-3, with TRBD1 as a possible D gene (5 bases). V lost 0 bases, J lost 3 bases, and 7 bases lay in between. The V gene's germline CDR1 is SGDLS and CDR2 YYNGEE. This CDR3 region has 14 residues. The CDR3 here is CASSVEGHGNTIYF. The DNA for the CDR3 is TGTGCCAGCAGCGTAGAAGGACATGGAAACACCATATATTTT.

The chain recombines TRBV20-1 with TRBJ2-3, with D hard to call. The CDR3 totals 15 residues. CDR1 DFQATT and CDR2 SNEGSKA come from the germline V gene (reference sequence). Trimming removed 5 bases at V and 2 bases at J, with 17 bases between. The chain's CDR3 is CSAPLLGIDTDTQYF. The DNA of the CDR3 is TGCAGTGCTCCCCTCTTGGGGATAGACACAGATACGCAGTATTTT.

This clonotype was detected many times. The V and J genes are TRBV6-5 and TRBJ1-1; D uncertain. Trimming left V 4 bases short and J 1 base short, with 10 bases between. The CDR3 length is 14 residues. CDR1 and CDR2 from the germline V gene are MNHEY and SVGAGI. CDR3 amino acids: CASSLQNKNTEAFF. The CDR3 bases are TGTGCCAGCAGTTTGCAGAACAAGAACACTGAAGCTTTCTTT.

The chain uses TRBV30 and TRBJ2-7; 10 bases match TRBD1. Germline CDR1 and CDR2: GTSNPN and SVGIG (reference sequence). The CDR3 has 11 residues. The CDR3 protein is CATGGSYEQYF. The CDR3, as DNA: TGTGCGACAGGGGGCTCGTACGAGCAGTACTTC.